A selection of T cell receptor beta chains follows, all from one sample in a study of blood T cell repertoires in COVID-19. TCRdb's copy holds only in-frame clones and misses some; the assay was immunoSEQ multiplex PCR. The data show 51,000 or so clones, 70% to 90% seen once. The sequencing input was peripheral blood. Source of these receptors: an older man with acute or convalescent COVID-19. CDR3s include the opening cysteine and the closing phenylalanine or tryptophan.

CDR3aa,j_gene,v_gene,len
CASSQPGGGRPQHF,TRBJ1-5,TRBV4-2,14
CATAAGSGTDTQYF,TRBJ2-3,TRBV10-3,14
CASSVDRANEKLFF,TRBJ1-4,TRBV5-1,14
CASSPATGGGGAFF,TRBJ1-1,TRBV18,14
CASSRQGFYGYTF,TRBJ1-2,TRBV28,13
CASSLGRTNEQFF,TRBJ2-1,TRBV18,13
CASRRGETQYF,TRBJ2-5,TRBV19,11
CSASMSAPPTDTQYF,TRBJ2-3,TRBV20-1,15
CASSFDRVGQPQHF,TRBJ1-5,TRBV7-8,14
CASSLKGAREQYF,TRBJ2-7,TRBV7-3,13
CASSRGSNYGYTF,TRBJ1-2,TRBV10-1,13
CSASIAGGHITDTQYF,TRBJ2-3,TRBV20-1,16
CASSGGGQGRYEQYF,TRBJ2-7,TRBV9,15
CASSQGTAGNTIYF,TRBJ1-3,TRBV3-1/TRBV3-2,14
CARAADTQYF,TRBJ2-3,TRBV2,10
CASSLRLTDNNEKLFF,TRBJ1-4,TRBV19,16
CATTPGGAISDTQYF,TRBJ2-3,TRBV5-1,15
CASSWSQGYSPLHF,TRBJ1-6,TRBV11-2,14
CASSLPGGGLETQYF,TRBJ2-5,TRBV28,15
CATRDQGQGAEAFF,TRBJ1-1,TRBV15,14
CASSRGLAGVETQYF,TRBJ2-5,TRBV4-2,15
CASSQDVGQGAYEQYF,TRBJ2-7,TRBV4-2,16
CASSRRGGHNEQYF,TRBJ2-7,TRBV3-1/TRBV3-2,14
CASSESPGGTYEQYF,TRBJ2-7,TRBV6-1,15
CASSLGGGDNQPQHF,TRBJ1-5,TRBV5-6,15
CASREGALSGNTIYF,TRBJ1-3,TRBV6-6,15
CSLRDRRVETQYF,TRBJ2-5,TRBV29-1,13
CASSEYRDGNTIYF,TRBJ1-3,TRBV6-1,14
CATSPGGADGYTF,TRBJ1-2,TRBV24-1,13
CASSEDSNSGNTIYF,TRBJ1-3,TRBV28,15
CASIPGGLGGVAGELFF,TRBJ2-2,TRBV19,17
CASSFRDTIYF,TRBJ1-3,TRBV12-3/TRBV12-4,11
CASSSGVRGNSPLHF,TRBJ1-6,TRBV28,15
CASSHGQGSRPLHF,TRBJ1-6,TRBV14,14
CASSQGGSQVYGYTF,TRBJ1-2,TRBV4-2,15
CASSHGTATEAFF,TRBJ1-1,TRBV3-1/TRBV3-2,13
CASSIHSPAGAYEQYF,TRBJ2-7,TRBV19,16
CASSLGQGVGIFKYF,TRBJ2-7,TRBV5-1,15
CATSDPSGGGGDTQYF,TRBJ2-3,TRBV24-1,16
CASSPLAGYEQYF,TRBJ2-7,TRBV19,13
CASSLGNRGDYGYTF,TRBJ1-2,TRBV5-1,15
CASSQEQGPNGELFF,TRBJ2-2,TRBV4-2,15
CAFKRTGNEKLFF,TRBJ1-4,TRBV30,13
CASSAHGAPGGVSGNTIYF,TRBJ1-3,TRBV9,19
CASRTGKGEKLFF,TRBJ1-4,TRBV12-3/TRBV12-4,13
CASSPLVGEYEQYF,TRBJ2-7,TRBV18,14
CASTLRGFSEQFF,TRBJ2-1,TRBV11-2,13
CASRSTGSPYGYTF,TRBJ1-2,TRBV27,14
CASSLVSSYNSPLHF,TRBJ1-6,TRBV7-8,15
CASSQQRVHGGYTF,TRBJ1-2,TRBV6-5,14
CASSQVGGVEAFF,TRBJ1-1,TRBV3-1/TRBV3-2,13
CAISESRAGAYGYTF,TRBJ1-2,TRBV10-3,15
CASSDQGKGYYGYTF,TRBJ1-2,TRBV6-1,15
CASSFAENTGELFF,TRBJ2-2,TRBV5-6,14
CASSLAAGDQPQHF,TRBJ1-5,TRBV5-1,14
CASTSVGGANTIYF,TRBJ1-3,TRBV2,14